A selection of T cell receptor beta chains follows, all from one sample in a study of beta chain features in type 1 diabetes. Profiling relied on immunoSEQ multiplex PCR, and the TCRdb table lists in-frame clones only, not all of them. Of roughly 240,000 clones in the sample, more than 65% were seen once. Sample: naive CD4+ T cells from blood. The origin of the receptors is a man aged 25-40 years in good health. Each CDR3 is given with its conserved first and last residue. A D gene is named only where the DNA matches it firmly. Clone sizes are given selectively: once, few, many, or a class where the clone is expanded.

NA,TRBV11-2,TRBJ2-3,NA,TGTGCCAGCAGCCCCGGGATGGCTCGCACAGATACGCAGTATTTT,CASSPGMARTDTQYF
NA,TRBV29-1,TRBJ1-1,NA,TGCAGCGTTCGAGGACTAATGAACACTGAAGCTTTCTTT,CSVRGLMNTEAFF
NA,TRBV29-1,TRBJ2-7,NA,TGCAGCGCCGATGGGGGAGCCCCCTACGAGCAGTACTTC,CSADGGAPYEQYF
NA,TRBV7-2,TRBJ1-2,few,TGTGCCAGCAGCTCCGAGGGGTATGGCTACACCTTC,CASSSEGYGYTF
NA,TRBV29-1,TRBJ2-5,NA,TGCAGCGCACAGGGCTACCGGGAGACCCAGTACTTC,CSAQGYRETQYF
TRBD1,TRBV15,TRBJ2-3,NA,TGTGCCACCAGCAGACCGGGACAGGGGGCCTCAGATACGCAGTATTTT,CATSRPGQGASDTQYF
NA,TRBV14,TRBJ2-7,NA,TGTGCCAGCAGCCAGGGTAGCTACGAGCAGTACTTC,CASSQGSYEQYF
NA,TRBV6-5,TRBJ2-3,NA,TGTGCCAGCAGTTACACAGCCTCTAGCACAGATACGCAGTATTTT,CASSYTASSTDTQYF
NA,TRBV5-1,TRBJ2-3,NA,TGCGCCAGCTCGACGAACACAGATACGCAGTATTTT,CASSTNTDTQYF
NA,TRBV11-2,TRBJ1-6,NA,TGTGCCAGCAGCTTAATCGGGCGGGGGAAACCCCTCCACTTT,CASSLIGRGKPLHF
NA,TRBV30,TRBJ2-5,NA,TGTGCCTGGATGTTCAGAGAAGAGACCCAGTACTTC,CAWMFREETQYF
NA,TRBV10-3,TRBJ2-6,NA,TGTGCCATCAGTCGGACGGAGGAAGCCAACGTCCTGACTTTC,CAISRTEEANVLTF
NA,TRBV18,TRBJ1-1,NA,TGTGCCAGCTCACCACGGGGAGTAGGGACTGAAGCTTTCTTT,CASSPRGVGTEAFF
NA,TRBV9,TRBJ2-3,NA,TGTGCCAGCAGCGTCTGGGAGAAGGATACGCAGTATTTT,CASSVWEKDTQYF
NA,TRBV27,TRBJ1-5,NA,TGTGCCAGCAGTTCCGAGGGTAGGGGCGTCCAGCATTTT,CASSSEGRGVQHF
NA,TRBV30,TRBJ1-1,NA,TGTGCCTGGAGGGCGTCCGGGCCTAGGAGTACTGAAGCTTTCTTT,CAWRASGPRSTEAFF
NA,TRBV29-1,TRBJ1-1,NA,TGCAGCGTTGCCGGGCAGTACACTGAAGCTTTCTTT,CSVAGQYTEAFF
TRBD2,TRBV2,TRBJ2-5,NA,TGTGCCAGCAGGCCGTGGACTAGCGGGGGTTTCGGGGAGACCCAGTACTTC,CASRPWTSGGFGETQYF
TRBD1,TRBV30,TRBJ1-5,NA,TGTGCCTGGAGTACAAAGGGGACAGGGGGCCGCGTGGGCAATCAGCCCCAGCATTTT,CAWSTKGTGGRVGNQPQHF
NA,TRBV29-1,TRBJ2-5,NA,TGCAGCGTTGAAGGAGATCGAGAGACCCAGTACTTC,CSVEGDRETQYF
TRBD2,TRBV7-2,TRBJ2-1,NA,TGTGCCAGCAGCAAACTCCTAGCGGGGGGGCGGTCGAATGAGCAGTTCTTC,CASSKLLAGGRSNEQFF
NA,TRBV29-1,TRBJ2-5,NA,TGCAGCGTTGCAGGAGTTGGGGAGACCCAGTACTTC,CSVAGVGETQYF
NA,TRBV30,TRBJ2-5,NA,TGTGCCTGGAGTGTACTCAGTCAAGAGACCCAGTACTTC,CAWSVLSQETQYF
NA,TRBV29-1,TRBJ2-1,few,TGCAGCGGCCACGGGGCGAGCTCCTACAATGAGCAGTTCTTC,CSGHGASSYNEQFF
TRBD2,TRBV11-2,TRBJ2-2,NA,TGTGCCAGCAGCTCCGGGACTAGCGTCGGGGAGCTGTTTTTT,CASSSGTSVGELFF
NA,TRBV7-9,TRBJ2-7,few,TGTGCCAGCAGTCGACCAACTATTGCCTACGAGCAGTACTTC,CASSRPTIAYEQYF
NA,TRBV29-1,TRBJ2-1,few,TGCAAGGCTGGCTCCTACAATGAGCAGTTCTTC,CKAGSYNEQFF
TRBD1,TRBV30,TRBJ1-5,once,TGTGCCTGGAGTGTAGGGGCAGGGGGTGGCAATCAGCCCCAGCATTTT,CAWSVGAGGGNQPQHF
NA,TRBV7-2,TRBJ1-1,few,TGTGCCAGCAGCTCCCACAGGGACACTGAAGCTTTCTTT,CASSSHRDTEAFF
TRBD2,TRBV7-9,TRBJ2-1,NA,TGTGCCAGCAGCAAAGGACTAGCGGGGTCCTACAATGAGCAGTTCTTC,CASSKGLAGSYNEQFF
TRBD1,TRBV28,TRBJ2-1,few,TGTGCCAGCAGTCTCGGACAGGGTAGGCACAATGAGCAGTTCTTC,CASSLGQGRHNEQFF
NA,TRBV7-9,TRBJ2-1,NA,TGTGCCAGCAGCTTAGCGCAAACTAGCCATGAGCAGTTCTTC,CASSLAQTSHEQFF
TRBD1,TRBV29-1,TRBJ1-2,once,TGCAGCGTTGACCTACCCAGGGGGCGCTTTTCCGGCTACACCTTC,CSVDLPRGRFSGYTF
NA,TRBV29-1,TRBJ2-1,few,TGCAGCGTTGAAATGAGAGGGATAGGCCCCAGCACTGAGCAGTTCTTC,CSVEMRGIGPSTEQFF
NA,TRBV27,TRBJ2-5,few,TGTGCCAGCAGTTTTGTGGACAGGAGGGCCCAGTACTTC,CASSFVDRRAQYF
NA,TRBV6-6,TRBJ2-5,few,TGTGCCACATTTCTTAGGGAGACCCAGTACTTC,CATFLRETQYF
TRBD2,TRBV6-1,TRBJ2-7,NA,TGTGCCAGCAGTGGCGGACTAGCGGGGGGCACCCGGGAGCAGTACTTC,CASSGGLAGGTREQYF
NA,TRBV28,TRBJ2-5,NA,TGTGCCAGCAGTCCGGGACTGGTTCAAGAGACCCAGTACTTC,CASSPGLVQETQYF
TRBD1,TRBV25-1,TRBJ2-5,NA,TGTGCCAGCAGTGCTGGACAGGGGAAGGGAGAGACCCAGTACTTC,CASSAGQGKGETQYF
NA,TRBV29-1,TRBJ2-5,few,TGCAGCGGCAGGGGCGGAGAGACCCAGTACTTC,CSGRGGETQYF
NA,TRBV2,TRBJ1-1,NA,TGTGCCAGCAGTGAAATACTGAACACTGAAGCTTTCTTT,CASSEILNTEAFF
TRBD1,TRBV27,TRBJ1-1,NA,TGTGCCAGCAGACCACAGGGGGCGATTGAAGCTTTCTTT,CASRPQGAIEAFF
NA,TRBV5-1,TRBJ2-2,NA,TGCGCCAGCAGAGAGGCCCAGGCGAACACCGGGGAGCTGTTTTTT,CASREAQANTGELFF
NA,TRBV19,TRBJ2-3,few,TGTGCCAGTAGTACGACAGATACGCAGTATTTT,CASSTTDTQYF
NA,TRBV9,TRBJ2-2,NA,TGTGCCAGCAGCCCCCGAGAGCGAACCGGGGAGCTGTTTTTT,CASSPRERTGELFF
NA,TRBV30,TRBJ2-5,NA,TGTGCCTGGAGGCGAGGGACAAAAGAGACCCAGTACTTC,CAWRRGTKETQYF
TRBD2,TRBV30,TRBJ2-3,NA,TGTGCCTGGAGTTTTAAAGCGGGAGGTAGGGATACGCAGTATTTT,CAWSFKAGGRDTQYF
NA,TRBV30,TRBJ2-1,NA,TGTGCCTGGAGTCGGACTACGGCATACAATGAGCAGTTCTTC,CAWSRTTAYNEQFF
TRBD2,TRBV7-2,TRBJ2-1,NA,TGTGCCAGCAGCCCGGGACTAGCGAGGGATGAGCAGTTCTTC,CASSPGLARDEQFF